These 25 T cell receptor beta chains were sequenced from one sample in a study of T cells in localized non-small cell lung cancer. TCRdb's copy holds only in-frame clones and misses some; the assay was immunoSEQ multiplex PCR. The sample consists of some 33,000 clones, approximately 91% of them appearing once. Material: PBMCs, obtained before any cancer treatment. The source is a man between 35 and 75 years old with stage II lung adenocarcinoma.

CDR3 nucleotides: TGTGCCAGCTCACCACCAGGGACAGGGGGGCTTCGTAGCAATCAGCCCCAGCATTTT. This gives the protein CASSPPGTGGLRSNQPQHF. The chain employs TRBV18 and TRBJ1-5, with TRBD1 identical over 11 bases. CDR1 KGHSH and CDR2 LQKENI come from the germline V gene. J lost 0 bases, V lost 0 bases, and 7 bases had no gene match. The CDR3 covers 19 residues.

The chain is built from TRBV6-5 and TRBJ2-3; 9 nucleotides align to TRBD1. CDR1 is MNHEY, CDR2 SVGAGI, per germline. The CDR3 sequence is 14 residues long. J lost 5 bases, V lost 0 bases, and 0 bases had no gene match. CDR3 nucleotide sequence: TGTGCCAGCAGTTACTCGACAGGGGGAGATACGCAGTATTTT. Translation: CASSYSTGGDTQYF.

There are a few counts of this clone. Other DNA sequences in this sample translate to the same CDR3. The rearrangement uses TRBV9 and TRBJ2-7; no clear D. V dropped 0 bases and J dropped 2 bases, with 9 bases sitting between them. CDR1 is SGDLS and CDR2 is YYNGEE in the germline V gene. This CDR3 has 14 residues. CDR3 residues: CASSVGTAAYEQYF. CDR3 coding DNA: TGTGCCAGCAGCGTAGGGACGGCGGCCTACGAGCAGTACTTC.

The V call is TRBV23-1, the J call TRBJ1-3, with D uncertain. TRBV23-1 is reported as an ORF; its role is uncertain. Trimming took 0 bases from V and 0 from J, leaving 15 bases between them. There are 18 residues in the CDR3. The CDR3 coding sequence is TGCGCCAGCAGTCAATCGATCGGACGGCCCAGCTCTGGAAACACCATATATTTT. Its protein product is CASSQSIGRPSSGNTIYF.

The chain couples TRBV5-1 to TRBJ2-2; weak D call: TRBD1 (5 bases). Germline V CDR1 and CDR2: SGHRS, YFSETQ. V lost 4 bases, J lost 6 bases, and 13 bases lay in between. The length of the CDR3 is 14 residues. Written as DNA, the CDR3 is TGCGCCAGCAGCCCGGCCCAAGGGGCCGGGGAGCTGTTTTTT. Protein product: CASSPAQGAGELFF.

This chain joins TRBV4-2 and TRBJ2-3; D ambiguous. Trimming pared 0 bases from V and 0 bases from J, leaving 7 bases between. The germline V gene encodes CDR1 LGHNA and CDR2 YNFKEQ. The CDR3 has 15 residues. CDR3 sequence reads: CASSQDPGSTDTQYF. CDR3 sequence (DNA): TGTGCCAGCAGCCAAGATCCCGGGAGCACAGATACGCAGTATTTT.

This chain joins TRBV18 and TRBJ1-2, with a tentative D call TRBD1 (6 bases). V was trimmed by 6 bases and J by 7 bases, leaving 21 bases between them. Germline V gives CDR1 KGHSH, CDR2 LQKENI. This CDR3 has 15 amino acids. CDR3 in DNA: TGTGCCAGCTCTCTCCGCCCACAGGGAGGTAGTGGCTACACCTTC. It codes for CASSLRPQGGSGYTF.

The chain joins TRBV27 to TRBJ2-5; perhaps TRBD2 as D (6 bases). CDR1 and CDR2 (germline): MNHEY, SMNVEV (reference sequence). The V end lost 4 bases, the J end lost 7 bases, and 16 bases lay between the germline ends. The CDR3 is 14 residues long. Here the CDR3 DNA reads TGTGCCAGCAGTTACTCGGGACTCGGGAGGACCCAGTACTTC. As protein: CASSYSGLGRTQYF.

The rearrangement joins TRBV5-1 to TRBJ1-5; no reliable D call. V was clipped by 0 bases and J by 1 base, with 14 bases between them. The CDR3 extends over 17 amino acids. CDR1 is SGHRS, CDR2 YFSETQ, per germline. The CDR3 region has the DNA TGCGCCAGCAGCTTGGAAAAAACCGGGAGCAGCAATCAGCCCCAGCATTTT. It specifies CASSLEKTGSSNQPQHF.

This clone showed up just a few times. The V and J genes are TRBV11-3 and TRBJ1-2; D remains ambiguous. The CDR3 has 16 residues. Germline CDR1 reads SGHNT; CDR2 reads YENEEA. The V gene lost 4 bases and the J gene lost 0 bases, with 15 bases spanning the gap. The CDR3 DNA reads TGTGCCAGCAGCTATTCGGACGGATCAGCTAACTATGGCTACACCTTC. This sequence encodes CASSYSDGSANYGYTF.

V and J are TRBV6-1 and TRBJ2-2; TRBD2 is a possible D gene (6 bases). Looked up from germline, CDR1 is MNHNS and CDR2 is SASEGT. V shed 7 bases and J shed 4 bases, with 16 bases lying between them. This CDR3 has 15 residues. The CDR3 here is CASTQLALGTGELFF. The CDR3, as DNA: TGTGCCAGCACGCAACTAGCACTCGGCACCGGGGAGCTGTTTTTT.

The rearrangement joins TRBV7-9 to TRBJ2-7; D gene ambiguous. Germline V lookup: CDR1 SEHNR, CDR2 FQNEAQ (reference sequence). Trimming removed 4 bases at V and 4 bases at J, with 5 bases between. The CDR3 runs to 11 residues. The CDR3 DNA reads TGTGCCAGCAGCTCCAATTACGAGCAGTACTTC. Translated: CASSSNYEQYF.

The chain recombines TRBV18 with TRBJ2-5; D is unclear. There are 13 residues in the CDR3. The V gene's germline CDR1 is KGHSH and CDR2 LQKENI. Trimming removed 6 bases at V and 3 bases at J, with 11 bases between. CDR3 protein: CASSPKPEETQYF. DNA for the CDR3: TGTGCCAGCTCGCCTAAGCCAGAAGAGACCCAGTACTTC.

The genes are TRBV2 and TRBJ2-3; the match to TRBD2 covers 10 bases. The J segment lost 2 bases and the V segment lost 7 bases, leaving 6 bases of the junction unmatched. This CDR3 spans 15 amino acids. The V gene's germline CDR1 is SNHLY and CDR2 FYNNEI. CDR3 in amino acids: CASMKLAGTTDTQYF. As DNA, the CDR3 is TGTGCCAGCATGAAACTAGCGGGGACCACAGATACGCAGTATTTT.

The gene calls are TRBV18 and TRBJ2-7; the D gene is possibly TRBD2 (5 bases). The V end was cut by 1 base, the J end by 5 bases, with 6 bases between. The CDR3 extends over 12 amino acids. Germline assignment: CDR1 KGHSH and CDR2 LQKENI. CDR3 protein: CASSPRGNEQYF. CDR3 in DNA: TGTGCCAGCTCACCACGAGGGAACGAGCAGTACTTC.

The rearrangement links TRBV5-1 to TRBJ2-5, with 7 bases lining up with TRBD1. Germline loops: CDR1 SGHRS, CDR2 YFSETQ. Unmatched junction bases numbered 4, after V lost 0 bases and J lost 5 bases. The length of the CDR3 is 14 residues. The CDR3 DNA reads TGCGCCAGCAGCTTGGTAGGGGGCAGGGAGACCCAGTACTTC. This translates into CASSLVGGRETQYF. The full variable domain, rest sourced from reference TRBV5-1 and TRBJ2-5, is KAGVTQTPRYLIKTRGQQVTLSCSPISGHRSVSWYQQTPGQGLQFLFEYFSETQRNKGNFPGRFSGRQFSNSRSEMNVSTLELGDSALYLCASSLVGGRETQYFGPGTRLLVL.

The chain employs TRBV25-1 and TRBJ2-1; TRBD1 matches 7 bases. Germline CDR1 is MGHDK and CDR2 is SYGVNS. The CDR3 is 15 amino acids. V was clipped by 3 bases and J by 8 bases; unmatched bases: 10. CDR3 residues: CASSEPQGVLHEQFF. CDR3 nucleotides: TGTGCCAGCAGTGAGCCCCAGGGGGTTCTCCATGAGCAGTTCTTC.

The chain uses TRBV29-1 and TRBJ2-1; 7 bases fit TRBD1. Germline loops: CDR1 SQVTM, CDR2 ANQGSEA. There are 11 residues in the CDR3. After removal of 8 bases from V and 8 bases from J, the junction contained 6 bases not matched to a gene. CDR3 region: CSTGVGDEQFF. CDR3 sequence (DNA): TGCAGCACAGGGGTCGGGGATGAGCAGTTCTTC.

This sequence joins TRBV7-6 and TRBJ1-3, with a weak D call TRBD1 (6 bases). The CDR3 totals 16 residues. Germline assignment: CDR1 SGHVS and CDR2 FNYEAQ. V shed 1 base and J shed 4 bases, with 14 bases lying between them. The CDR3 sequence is CASSLESAGVGNTIYF. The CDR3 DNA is TGTGCCAGCAGCTTAGAATCGGCAGGGGTAGGAAACACCATATATTTT.

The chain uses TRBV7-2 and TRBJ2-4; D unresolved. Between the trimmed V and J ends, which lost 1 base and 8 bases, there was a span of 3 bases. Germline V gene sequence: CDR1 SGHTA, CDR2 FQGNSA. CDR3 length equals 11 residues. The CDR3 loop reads CASSLEDIQYF. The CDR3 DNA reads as TGTGCCAGCAGCTTAGAAGACATTCAGTACTTC.

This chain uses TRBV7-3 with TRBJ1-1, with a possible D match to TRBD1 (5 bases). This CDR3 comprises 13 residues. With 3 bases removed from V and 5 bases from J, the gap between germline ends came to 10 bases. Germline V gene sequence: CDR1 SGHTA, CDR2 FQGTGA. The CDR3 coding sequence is TGTGCCAGCAGCTTTCGTAGGGGAACTGAAGCTTTCTTT. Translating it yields CASSFRRGTEAFF.

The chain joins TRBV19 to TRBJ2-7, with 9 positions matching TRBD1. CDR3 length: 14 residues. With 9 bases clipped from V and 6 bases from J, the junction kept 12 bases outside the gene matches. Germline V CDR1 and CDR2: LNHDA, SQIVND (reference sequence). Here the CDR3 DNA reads TGTGCCAGCCAACCATCCGGGACAGGGAGCGAGCAGTACTTC. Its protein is CASQPSGTGSEQYF.

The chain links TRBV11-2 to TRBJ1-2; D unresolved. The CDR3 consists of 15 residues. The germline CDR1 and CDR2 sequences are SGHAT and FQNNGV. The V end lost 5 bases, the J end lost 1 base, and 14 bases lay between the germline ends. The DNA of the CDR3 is TGTGCCAGCAGCCCGCTGGATATCTATAACTATGGCTACACCTTC. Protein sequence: CASSPLDIYNYGYTF.

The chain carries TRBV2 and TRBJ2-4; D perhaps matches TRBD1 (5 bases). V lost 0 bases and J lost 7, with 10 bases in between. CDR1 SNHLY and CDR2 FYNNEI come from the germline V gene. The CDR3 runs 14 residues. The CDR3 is CASSEAAGSNIQYF. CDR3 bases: TGTGCCAGCAGTGAAGCGGCAGGGTCGAACATTCAGTACTTC.

CDR3 sequence: CASSLDGGRSAEAFF. CDR3 bases: TGCGCCAGCAGCTTGGATGGGGGGCGCTCGGCTGAAGCTTTCTTT. J is TRBJ1-1 and V is TRBV5-1, with TRBD1 as a possible D gene (6 bases). The CDR3 length is 15 residues. Germline V gives CDR1 SGHRS, CDR2 YFSETQ. V lost 0 bases, J lost 6 bases, and 15 bases lay in between.